Many counts were recorded for the clone carrying this T cell receptor beta chain. This entry is derived from a study of T-cell reconstitution after alpha-beta-depleted transplantation in children. CDR3 length equals 11 residues. V was clipped by 3 bases and J by 11 bases, with 10 bases between them. Unique molecular identifiers tagged the TCRbeta library. TCRdb reanalysed the PCR reads using MiXCR and keeps one entry per CDR3 protein. This table holds around 87,000 distinct CDR3 sequences, about 8% found once. This receptor was taken from a human donor who donated a stem cell graft to a child with congenital amegakaryocytic thrombocytopenia. The specimen comprised PBMCs from the stem cell graft donor, sampled from the stem cell graft. The rearrangement joins TRBV12-3 or TRBV12-4 to TRBJ1-1; D call uncertain. The CDR3 is CASSFGVGAFF. CDR3 in DNA: TGTGCCAGCAGTTTCGGGGTTGGGGCTTTCTTT.